This T cell receptor (beta chain) comes out of a study of T cells in Graves' hyperthyroidism and ophthalmopathy. Lactation, pregnancy, other autoimmune disease or uncontrolled infection excluded patients. RNA transcripts provided the source from which TCR beta CDR3 regions were amplified. The primer set for the first-round RT-PCR of the TCR CDR3 was HTBI. TCRdb re-called the multiplex PCR reads through MiXCR, storing one row per CDR3 protein. The sample includes about 600,000 distinct CDR3 sequences, roughly 16% seen only once; the top ten take less than 3.5%. V was cut by 2 bases and J by 4 bases, with 14 bases left in between. Germline CDR1 SGDLS, CDR2 YYNGEE. This CDR3 has 15 residues.

The chain is built from TRBV9 and TRBJ2-3; unclear D gene. This sequence was found in a woman between 40 and 50 years old with Graves' ophthalmopathy. Sample: blood. The CDR3 sequence: CASSVSSLAPDTQYF. Here the CDR3 DNA reads TGTGCCAGCAGCGTCTCCTCCCTCGCGCCAGATACGCAGTATTTT.